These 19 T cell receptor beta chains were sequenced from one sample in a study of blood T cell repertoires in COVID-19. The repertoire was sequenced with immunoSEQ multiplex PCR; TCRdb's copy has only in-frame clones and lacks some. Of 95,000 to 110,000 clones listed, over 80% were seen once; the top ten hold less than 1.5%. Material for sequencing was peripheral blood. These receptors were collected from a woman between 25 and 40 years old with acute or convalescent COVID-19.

CDR3 DNA sequence: TGTGCCAGCAGTGAAGATGCGGCGGGTTCTTACGTCGAGCAGTACTTC. Amino acid sequence: CASSEDAAGSYVEQYF. V usage is TRBV2 and J usage is TRBJ2-7; TRBD2 is a possible D gene (5 bases). With 1 base removed from V and 6 bases from J, the gap between germline ends came to 19 bases. The CDR3 runs 16 residues. Germline V gene lookup returns CDR1 SNHLY and CDR2 FYNNEI.

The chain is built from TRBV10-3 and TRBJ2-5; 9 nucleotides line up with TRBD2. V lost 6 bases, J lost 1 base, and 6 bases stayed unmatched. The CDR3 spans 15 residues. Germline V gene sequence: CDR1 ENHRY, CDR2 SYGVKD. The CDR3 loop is CAIRKLLAGQETQYF. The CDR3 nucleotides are TGTGCCATCAGGAAGCTACTAGCGGGCCAAGAGACCCAGTACTTC.

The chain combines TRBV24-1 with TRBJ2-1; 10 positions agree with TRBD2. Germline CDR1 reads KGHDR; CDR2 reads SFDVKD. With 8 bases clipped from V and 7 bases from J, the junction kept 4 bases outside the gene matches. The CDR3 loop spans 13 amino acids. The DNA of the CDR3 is TGTGCCACCACTAGCGGGAGTAGTAATGAGCAGTTCTTC. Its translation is CATTSGSSNEQFF.

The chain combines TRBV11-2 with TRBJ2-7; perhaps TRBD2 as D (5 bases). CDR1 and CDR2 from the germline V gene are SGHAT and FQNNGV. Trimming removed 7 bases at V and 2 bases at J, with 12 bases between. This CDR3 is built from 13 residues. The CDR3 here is CASIGLRTYEQYF. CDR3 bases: TGTGCCAGCATCGGACTGAGAACCTACGAGCAGTACTTC.

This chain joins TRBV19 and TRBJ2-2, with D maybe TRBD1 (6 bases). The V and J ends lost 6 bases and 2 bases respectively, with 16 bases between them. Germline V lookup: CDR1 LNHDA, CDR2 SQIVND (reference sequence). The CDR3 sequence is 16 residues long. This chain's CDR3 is CASRSQGYLNTGELFF. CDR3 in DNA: TGTGCCAGTAGAAGCCAGGGGTACCTTAACACCGGGGAGCTGTTTTTT. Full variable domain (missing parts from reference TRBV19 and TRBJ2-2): DGGITQSPKYLFRKEGQNVTLSCEQNLNHDAMYWYRQDPGQGLRLIYYSQIVNDFQKGDIAEGYSVSREKKESFPLTVTSAQKNPTAFYLCASRSQGYLNTGELFFGEGSRLTVL.

In nucleotides, the CDR3 is TGCGCCAGCAGTACCGGACAGTATAATTCACCCCTCCACTTT. Its protein is CASSTGQYNSPLHF. The chain joins TRBV10-1 to TRBJ1-6; TRBD1 is a possible D gene (6 bases). The CDR3 covers 14 residues. CDR1 WNHNN and CDR2 SYGVQD come from the germline V gene (reference sequence). V lost 5 bases and J 4 bases, leaving 9 bases between the germline ends.

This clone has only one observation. CDR3 protein: CASSVAGGGTDTQYF. In DNA form, the CDR3 reads TGTGCCAGCAGCGTAGCGGGAGGGGGCACAGATACGCAGTATTTT. This rearrangement joins TRBV9 to TRBJ2-3; 8 bases fit TRBD2. The CDR3 is 15 residues long. The V gene's germline CDR1 is SGDLS and CDR2 YYNGEE. After removal of 0 bases from V and 1 base from J, the junction contained 1 base not matched to a gene.

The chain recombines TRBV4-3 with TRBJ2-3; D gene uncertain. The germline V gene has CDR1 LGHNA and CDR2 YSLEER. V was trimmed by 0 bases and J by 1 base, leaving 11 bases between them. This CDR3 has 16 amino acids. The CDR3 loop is CASSQEYLPGTDTQYF. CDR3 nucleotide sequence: TGCGCCAGCAGCCAAGAGTACTTACCCGGCACAGATACGCAGTATTTT.

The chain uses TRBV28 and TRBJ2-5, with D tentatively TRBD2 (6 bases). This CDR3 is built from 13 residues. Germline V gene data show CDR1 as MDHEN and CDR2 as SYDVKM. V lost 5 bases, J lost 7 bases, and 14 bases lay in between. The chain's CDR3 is CASSLAGIRTQYF. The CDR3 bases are TGTGCCAGCAGTCTCGCGGGGATCAGGACCCAGTACTTC. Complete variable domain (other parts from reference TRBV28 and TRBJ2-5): DVKVTQSSRYLVKRTGEKVFLECVQDMDHENMFWYRQDPGLGLRLIYFSYDVKMKEKGDIPEGYSVSREKKERFSLILESASTNQTSMYLCASSLAGIRTQYFGPGTRLLVL.

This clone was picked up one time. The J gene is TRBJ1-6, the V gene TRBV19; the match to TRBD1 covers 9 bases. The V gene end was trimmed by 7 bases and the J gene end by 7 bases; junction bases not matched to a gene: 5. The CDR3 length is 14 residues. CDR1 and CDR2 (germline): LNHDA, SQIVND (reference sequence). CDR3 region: CASKHGTGNSPLHF. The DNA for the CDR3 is TGTGCCAGTAAGCATGGGACAGGGAATTCACCCCTCCACTTT.

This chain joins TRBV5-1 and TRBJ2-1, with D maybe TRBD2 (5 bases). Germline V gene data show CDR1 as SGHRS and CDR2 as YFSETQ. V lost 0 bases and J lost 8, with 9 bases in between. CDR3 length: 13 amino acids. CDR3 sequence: CASSLETGYEQFF. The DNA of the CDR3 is TGCGCCAGCAGCTTGGAGACGGGGTATGAGCAGTTCTTC.

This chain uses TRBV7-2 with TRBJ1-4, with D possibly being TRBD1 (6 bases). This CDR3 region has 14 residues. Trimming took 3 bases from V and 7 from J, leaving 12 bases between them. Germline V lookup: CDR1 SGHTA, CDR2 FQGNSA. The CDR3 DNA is TGTGCCAGCAGCTTTACCCAGGGGCGTGAAAAACTGTTTTTT. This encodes CASSFTQGREKLFF.

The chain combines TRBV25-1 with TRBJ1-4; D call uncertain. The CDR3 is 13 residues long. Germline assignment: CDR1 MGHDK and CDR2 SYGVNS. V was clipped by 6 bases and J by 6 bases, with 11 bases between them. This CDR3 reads CASSGLGYEKLFF. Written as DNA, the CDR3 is TGTGCCAGCAGCGGCCTCGGGTATGAAAAACTGTTTTTT.

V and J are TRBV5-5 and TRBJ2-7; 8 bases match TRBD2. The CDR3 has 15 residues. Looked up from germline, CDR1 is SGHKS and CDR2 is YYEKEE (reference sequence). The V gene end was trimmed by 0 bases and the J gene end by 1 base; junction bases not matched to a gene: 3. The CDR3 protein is CASSLGVAGSYEQYF. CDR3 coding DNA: TGTGCCAGCAGCTTGGGGGTAGCGGGATCCTACGAGCAGTACTTC. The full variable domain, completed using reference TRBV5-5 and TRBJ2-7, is DAGVTQSPTHLIKTRGQQVTLRCSPISGHKSVSWYQQVLGQGPQFIFQYYEKEERGRGNFPDRFSARQFPNYSSELNVNALLLGDSALYLCASSLGVAGSYEQYFGPGTRLTVT.

In DNA, the CDR3 is TGCGCCAGCAGCAGTCACCGGGGAGATAATTCACCCCTCCACTTT. It yields the protein CASSSHRGDNSPLHF. This sequence joins TRBV5-1 and TRBJ1-6; D gene unclear. The CDR3 is 15 amino acids. CDR1 and CDR2 from the germline V gene are SGHRS and YFSETQ. The V and J ends lost 4 bases and 5 bases respectively, with 13 bases between them.

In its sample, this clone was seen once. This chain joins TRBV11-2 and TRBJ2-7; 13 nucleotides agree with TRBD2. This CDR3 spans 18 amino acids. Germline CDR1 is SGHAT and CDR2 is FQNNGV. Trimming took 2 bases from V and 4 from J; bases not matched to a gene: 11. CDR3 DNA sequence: TGTGCCAGCAGCTTAAATGGACTAGCGGGAGCATTTGCGTACGAGCAGTACTTC. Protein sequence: CASSLNGLAGAFAYEQYF. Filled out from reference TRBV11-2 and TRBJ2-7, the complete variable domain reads EAGVAQSPRYKIIEKRQSVAFWCNPISGHATLYWYQQILGQGPKLLIQFQNNGVVDDSQLPKDRFSAERLKGVDSTLKIQPAKLEDSAVYLCASSLNGLAGAFAYEQYFGPGTRLTVT.

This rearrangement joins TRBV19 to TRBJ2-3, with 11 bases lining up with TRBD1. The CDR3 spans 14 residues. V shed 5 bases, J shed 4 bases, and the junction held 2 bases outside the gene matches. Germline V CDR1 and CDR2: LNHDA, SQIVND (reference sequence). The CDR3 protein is CASSLGQGADTQYF. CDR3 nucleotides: TGTGCCAGTAGTTTGGGACAGGGGGCAGATACGCAGTATTTT.

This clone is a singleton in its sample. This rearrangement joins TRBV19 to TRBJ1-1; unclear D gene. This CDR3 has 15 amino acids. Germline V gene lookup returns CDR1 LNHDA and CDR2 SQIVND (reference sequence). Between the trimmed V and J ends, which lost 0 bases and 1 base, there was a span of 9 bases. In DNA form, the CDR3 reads TGTGCCAGTAGTATAGATCGTAGAGAGAACACTGAAGCTTTCTTT. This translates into CASSIDRRENTEAFF.

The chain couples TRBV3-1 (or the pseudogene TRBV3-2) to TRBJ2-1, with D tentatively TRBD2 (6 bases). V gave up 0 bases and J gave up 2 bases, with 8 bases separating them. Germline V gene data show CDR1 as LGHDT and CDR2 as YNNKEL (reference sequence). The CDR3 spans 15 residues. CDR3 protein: CASSQDAGPYNEQFF. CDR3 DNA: TGTGCCAGCAGCCAAGATGCGGGACCCTACAATGAGCAGTTCTTC.